What follows are 25 T cell receptor beta chains derived from one specimen sequenced in a study of ipilimumab plus nivolumab after autologous stem cell transplantation. The data were produced by immunoSEQ multiplex PCR, yet TCRdb's version contains in-frame clones alone and is incomplete. Among 4,500 to 6,000 clones, 65% to 75% were seen once, and the ten largest hold roughly 27%. Sequencing used PBMCs, obtained in a trial of ipilimumab plus nivolumab as post-transplant consolidation. These receptors all stem from a male donor with multiple myeloma.

The chain employs TRBV11-2 and TRBJ1-6, with no clear D. The V gene's germline CDR1 is SGHAT and CDR2 FQNNGV. Trimming stripped 0 bases from V and 8 bases from J, with 5 bases between. The CDR3 extends over 13 amino acids. CDR3 protein: CASSLELYSPLHF. Here the CDR3 DNA reads TGTGCCAGCAGCTTAGAACTTTATTCACCCCTCCACTTT.

A few counts support this clone. The genes are TRBV5-4 and TRBJ2-1; the match to TRBD2 covers 8 bases. CDR3 length: 16 residues. V shed 5 bases and J 5 bases; nucleotides not matched to a gene: 12. The germline gives CDR1 SGHNT, CDR2 YYREEE (reference sequence). Here the CDR3 reads CASRPYTSGHNNEQFF. DNA of the CDR3: TGTGCCAGCAGGCCCTACACTAGCGGCCATAACAATGAGCAGTTCTTC.

The CDR3 is CASSPGTAYGYTF. In nucleotides, the CDR3 is TGTGCCAGCAGTCCAGGGACGGCTTATGGCTACACCTTC. V and J are TRBV7-3 and TRBJ1-2; D possibly corresponds to TRBD1 (5 bases). Germline CDR1 reads SGHTA; CDR2 reads FQGTGA. V lost 6 bases and J 5 bases, leaving 13 bases between the germline ends. The CDR3 consists of 13 residues.

The rearrangement links TRBV19 to TRBJ2-1; possibly TRBD2 for D (6 bases). CDR3 size: 13 residues. CDR1 is LNHDA and CDR2 is SQIVND in the germline V gene (reference sequence). V was pared by 5 bases and J by 4 bases, with 9 bases between. This chain's CDR3 is CASSVGLYNEQFF. CDR3 nucleotides: TGTGCCAGTAGTGTGGGACTTTACAATGAGCAGTTCTTC.

This clone was seen more than once but under ten times. V is TRBV28 and J is TRBJ2-7, with 7 bases fitting TRBD1. Germline CDR1 is MDHEN and CDR2 is SYDVKM. The CDR3 is 13 amino acids. V dropped 4 bases and J dropped 4; count of bases not matched to a gene: 4. The DNA for the CDR3 is TGTGCCAGCAGTTGGGACAGTGAATACGAGCAGTACTTC. It is translated as CASSWDSEYEQYF. Full variable domain (outside the CDR3, taken from reference TRBV28 and TRBJ2-7): DVKVTQSSRYLVKRTGEKVFLECVQDMDHENMFWYRQDPGLGLRLIYFSYDVKMKEKGDIPEGYSVSREKKERFSLILESASTNQTSMYLCASSWDSEYEQYFGPGTRLTVT.

The chain couples TRBV5-1 to TRBJ2-2; TRBD2 matches 9 bases. The CDR3 length is 15 residues. The ends lost 4 bases at V and 8 bases at J; junction bases unmatched: 9. The V gene's germline CDR1 is SGHRS and CDR2 YFSETQ. This CDR3 is CASSPAASGTGELFF. CDR3 in DNA: TGCGCCAGCAGCCCCGCGGCTAGCGGGACTGGGGAGCTGTTTTTT.

The rearrangement links TRBV4-3 to TRBJ2-1; 7 bases are shared with TRBD2. The ends lost 0 bases at V and 5 bases at J; junction bases unmatched: 4. There are 15 residues in the CDR3. Germline V gene sequence: CDR1 LGHNA, CDR2 YSLEER. The CDR3: CASSQDRGVNNEQFF. CDR3 in DNA: TGCGCCAGCAGCCAAGACCGGGGGGTAAACAATGAGCAGTTCTTC.

The chain employs TRBV9 and TRBJ2-1, with 10 bases aligning to TRBD2. Germline loops: CDR1 SGDLS, CDR2 YYNGEE. Trimming cost V 2 bases and J 5 bases; bases outside gene matches: 7. The CDR3 runs 16 residues. CDR3 sequence (DNA): TGTGCCAGCAGCGTTGGCTCTAGCGGGAGAGACAATGAGCAGTTCTTC. Translated, it gives CASSVGSSGRDNEQFF.

This clone was seen a single time. The V and J genes are TRBV19 and TRBJ2-2; possibly TRBD1 for D (6 bases). Between the trimmed V and J ends, which lost 4 bases and 0 bases, there was a span of 9 bases. CDR3 length: 15 amino acids. Germline V gives CDR1 LNHDA, CDR2 SQIVND (reference sequence). The CDR3 is CASSRGPPNTGELFF. The CDR3 nucleotides read TGTGCCAGTAGTAGGGGGCCACCGAACACCGGGGAGCTGTTTTTT.

This clone has just one count. The chain employs TRBV7-9 and TRBJ1-1; tentative D call: TRBD1 (5 bases). CDR3 size: 14 residues. The ends were cut back, 2 bases at V and 6 bases at J, with 13 bases in the middle. Germline CDR1 reads SEHNR; CDR2 reads FQNEAQ (reference sequence). The CDR3: CASSLKSGVAEAFF. The CDR3 DNA reads TGTGCCAGCAGCTTAAAATCGGGGGTTGCTGAAGCTTTCTTT.

The chain carries TRBV9 and TRBJ2-7; D may be TRBD1 (7 bases). The ends were cut back, 2 bases at V and 6 bases at J, with 27 bases in the middle. The CDR3 length is 18 residues. Germline values: CDR1 SGDLS, CDR2 YYNGEE. The DNA for the CDR3 is TGTGCCAGCAGCGTTAGTCCGGGACAAACGCACAGGGGAGGCGAGCAGTACTTC. Protein: CASSVSPGQTHRGGEQYF.

The V and J genes are TRBV6-6 and TRBJ2-5, with D perhaps being TRBD1 or TRBD2 (7 bases each). CDR1 and CDR2 (germline): MNHNY, SVGAGI (reference sequence). The CDR3 covers 16 residues. V was clipped by 2 bases and J by 5 bases, with 18 bases between them. In DNA form, the CDR3 reads TGTGCCAGCAGTTACCCGGGGAGGGGGCTGGGGGAGACCCAGTACTTC. Protein sequence: CASSYPGRGLGETQYF.

The chain joins TRBV6-5 to TRBJ2-3, with TRBD1 matching over 9 bases. Germline trimming cut 8 bases from V and 7 bases from J; bases unmatched to any gene: 7. The germline V gene has CDR1 MNHEY and CDR2 SVGAGI. This CDR3 contains 13 residues. The CDR3 DNA reads as TGTGCCAGCTTCGGACAGGGGAAATATACGCAGTATTTT. This translates into CASFGQGKYTQYF.

In this sample, this clone turned up a few times. V is TRBV15 and J is TRBJ2-3; D unclear. Looked up from germline, CDR1 is LNHNV and CDR2 is YYDKDF (reference sequence). V was pared by 1 base and J by 0 bases, with 2 bases between. This CDR3 spans 13 amino acids. The DNA for the CDR3 is TGTGCCACCAGCAGAGCTAGCACAGATACGCAGTATTTT. Its protein is CATSRASTDTQYF.

This chain links TRBV2 with TRBJ1-5; D not certain. Germline CDR1 is SNHLY and CDR2 is FYNNEI. Trimming removed 3 bases at V and 3 bases at J, with 12 bases between. This CDR3 is 15 amino acids long. DNA of the CDR3: TGTGCCAGCAGTGACATAGGACGTAACAATCAGCCCCAGCATTTT. Translated, it gives CASSDIGRNNQPQHF.

This clone occurred a few times. V gene TRBV18 combines with J gene TRBJ1-1, with D unclear. Per the germline V gene, CDR1 is KGHSH and CDR2 is LQKENI. V shed 4 bases and J shed 0 bases, with 9 bases lying between them. The CDR3 is made up of 14 amino acids. This CDR3 is CASSLRTVNTEAFF. CDR3 DNA: TGTGCCAGCTCACTGAGGACGGTGAACACTGAAGCTTTCTTT.

The chain links TRBV2 to TRBJ1-1; D is ambiguous. The CDR3 is made up of 14 amino acids. The germline CDR1 and CDR2 sequences are SNHLY and FYNNEI. V dropped 1 base and J dropped 5 bases, with 11 bases sitting between them. The CDR3: CASSEVTTGTEAFF. For the CDR3, the DNA is TGTGCCAGCAGTGAAGTCACGACGGGAACTGAAGCTTTCTTT.

This clone occurred a few times. This chain links TRBV5-4 with TRBJ2-1; 13 nucleotides align to TRBD2. Unmatched junction bases numbered 5, after V lost 2 bases and J lost 3 bases. The CDR3 totals 17 residues. Germline assignment: CDR1 SGHNT and CDR2 YYREEE (reference sequence). Here the CDR3 reads CASSFPTSGGHYNEQFF. DNA of the CDR3: TGTGCCAGCAGCTTCCCGACTAGCGGGGGGCACTACAATGAGCAGTTCTTC.

V is TRBV4-2 and J is TRBJ2-6; no clear D gene. The length of the CDR3 is 18 residues. Germline V gene data show CDR1 as LGHNA and CDR2 as YNFKEQ. V shed 1 base and J shed 0 bases, with 13 bases lying between them. The CDR3 DNA sequence: TGTGCCAGCAGCCAAGTCTTGGGATTCAGCTCTGGGGCCAACGTCCTGACTTTC. Protein product: CASSQVLGFSSGANVLTF.

The CDR3 sequence is CASSDHGTGDNEQFF. CDR3 coding DNA: TGCGCCAGCAGTGACCACGGGACTGGGGACAATGAGCAGTTCTTC. The rearrangement joins TRBV10-1 to TRBJ2-1, with D perhaps TRBD2 (6 bases). Germline V gene data show CDR1 as WNHNN and CDR2 as SYGVQD (reference sequence). V was clipped by 3 bases and J by 5 bases, with 14 bases between them. This CDR3 contains 15 residues.

The gene calls are TRBV28 and TRBJ2-1, with D unresolved. The CDR3 is made up of 16 amino acids. Germline CDR1 reads MDHEN; CDR2 reads SYDVKM. V was cut by 2 bases and J by 0 bases, with 11 bases left in between. The CDR3: CASSLESWSSYNEQFF. For the CDR3, the DNA is TGTGCCAGCAGTTTAGAATCCTGGAGCTCCTACAATGAGCAGTTCTTC.

The CDR3 region is CATSRVRVVASTDTQYF. The CDR3 bases are TGTGCCACCAGCAGAGTCCGTGTCGTAGCTAGCACAGATACGCAGTATTTT. The chain has TRBV15 and TRBJ2-3; D is uncertain. V lost 1 base, J lost 0 bases, and 14 bases lay in between. Per germline, CDR1 LNHNV and CDR2 YYDKDF (reference sequence). The CDR3 covers 17 residues.

This clone was seen only a few times. The CDR3 reads CASSSLDRSYEQYF. The CDR3, as DNA: TGTGCCAGCAGCTCCTTAGACAGATCCTACGAGCAGTACTTC. The chain employs TRBV7-6 and TRBJ2-7, with D maybe TRBD1 (5 bases). Germline CDR1 reads SGHVS; CDR2 reads FNYEAQ. V was cut by 4 bases and J by 1 base, with 11 bases left in between. The length of the CDR3 is 14 residues. The full variable domain, its missing parts supplied by reference TRBV7-6 and TRBJ2-7, is GAGVSQSPRYKVTKRGQDVALRCDPISGHVSLYWYRQALGQGPEFLTYFNYEAQQDKSGLPNDRFSAERPEGSISTLTIQRTEQRDSAMYRCASSSLDRSYEQYFGPGTRLTVT.

The chain recombines TRBV18 with TRBJ2-2, with D perhaps matching TRBD1 (5 bases). Germline V gene sequence: CDR1 KGHSH, CDR2 LQKENI. CDR3 size: 17 residues. V was shortened by 0 bases and J by 2 bases, with 13 bases between the two germline ends. CDR3 in DNA: TGTGCCAGCTCACCACCGCTAGGGGCCCCCAACACCGGGGAGCTGTTTTTT. It encodes CASSPPLGAPNTGELFF.

V and J are TRBV4-3 and TRBJ2-7; the match to TRBD1 covers 7 bases. Trimming took 4 bases from V and 1 from J; bases not matched to a gene: 1. The CDR3 is 13 amino acids. The germline gives CDR1 LGHNA, CDR2 YSLEER. CDR3 in amino acids: CASSRGQSYEQYF. In DNA, the CDR3 is TGCGCCAGCAGCCGGGGACAGTCCTACGAGCAGTACTTC.